The 7 T cell receptor beta chains given below trace back to one sample, sequenced in a study of STAT5B mutations in CD4+ large granular lymphocyte leukemia. Produced via immunoSEQ multiplex PCR; TCRdb's table is partial and in-frame only. The table records about 46,000 clones, about 86% of them present only once. Source material: CD4+ T cells from blood buffy coats. These receptors came from a human donor in good health.

The chain links TRBV19 to TRBJ2-1, with TRBD1 identical over 7 bases. The CDR3 is made up of 15 amino acids. In germline, CDR1 is LNHDA, CDR2 SQIVND (reference sequence). The junction had 5 bases not matched to a gene; V was cut back by 6 bases and J by 0 bases. CDR3 nucleotides: TGTGCCAGTAGAGCCAGGGGGAGCTCCTACAATGAGCAGTTCTTC. Its protein product is CASRARGSSYNEQFF.

The gene calls are TRBV19 and TRBJ1-2, with D uncertain. This CDR3 region has 12 residues. V was clipped by 5 bases and J by 2 bases, with 6 bases between them. CDR1 LNHDA and CDR2 SQIVND come from the germline V gene (reference sequence). CDR3 bases: TGTGCCAGTAGTGCACGGAACTATGGCTACACCTTC. This translates into CASSARNYGYTF.

The V call is TRBV27, the J call TRBJ1-1; a weak D match, TRBD1 (5 bases). The germline V gene has CDR1 MNHEY and CDR2 SMNVEV (reference sequence). The CDR3 covers 15 residues. Trimming cost V 3 bases and J 4 bases, with 15 bases left between them. This CDR3 reads CASSLRWDGGTEAFF. The CDR3 DNA reads TGTGCCAGCAGTTTGCGCTGGGATGGGGGCACTGAAGCTTTCTTT.

The CDR3 DNA reads TGTGCCAGCAGCTTTCTCAACCGGGCACGAAATTCACCCCTCCACTTT. Its translation: CASSFLNRARNSPLHF. The J gene is TRBJ1-6, the V gene TRBV7-2; D uncertain. Trimming shortened V by 3 bases and J by 7 bases, and 16 bases separated the two germline ends. The germline gives CDR1 SGHTA, CDR2 FQGNSA. This CDR3 contains 16 residues.

This rearrangement joins TRBV25-1 to TRBJ1-1; 9 bases are shared with TRBD1. CDR1 is MGHDK, CDR2 SYGVNS, per germline. The CDR3 is 13 amino acids. J was trimmed by 1 base and V by 7 bases; bases with no gene match: 1. CDR3 sequence reads: CASKDRGNTEAFF. The CDR3 DNA reads as TGTGCCAGCAAGGACAGGGGGAACACTGAAGCTTTCTTT. Together with reference TRBV25-1 and TRBJ1-1, the CDR3 gives the full variable domain: EADIYQTPRYLVIGTGKKITLECSQTMGHDKMYWYQQDPGMELHLIHYSYGVNSTEKGDLSSESTVSRIRTEHFPLTLESARPSHTSQYLCASKDRGNTEAFFGQGTRLTVV.

On this clone: The germline gene is not matched at one end of the junction; a read error may be the cause. J is TRBJ2-1 and V is TRBV5-4, with 7 bases lining up with TRBD1. The CDR3 is made up of 10 amino acids. Germline V gene lookup returns CDR1 SGHNT and CDR2 YYREEE (reference sequence). The CDR3 DNA reads as TGTGCCAGCAGCTTGGGCAGGGGGATCTTC. The encoded protein is CASSLGRGIF.

This chain links TRBV27 with TRBJ1-6, with D unclear. The V end was cut by 3 bases, the J end by 10 bases, with 4 bases between. The germline gives CDR1 MNHEY, CDR2 SMNVEV (reference sequence). This CDR3 is 11 amino acids long. CDR3 bases: TGTGCCAGCAGTTTGATGTCACCCCTCCACTTT. It specifies CASSLMSPLHF.